Given below is one TCR beta chain in context. Its antigen is still unknown. Per-base qualities were not stored, and no clone one base away is much larger. These data come from a study of cytomegalovirus exposure and HLA in healthy donors (dated by TCRdb to about 2017). In the study overall: An earlier analysis of more than 550 of the donors reported 276 Gb of sequence data and 100 million to 120 million unique TCR beta sequences obtained from approximately 180 million T cells. Around 320 gigabases of sequencing data and tens of millions of unique TCR sequences were included in an early release covering 500 to 750 HLA-typed donors. The genetic ancestry cluster associated with self-reported Caucasian donors included 70% to 85% of the 300 to 400 genotyped donors. The study aimed to test whether cataloging public T cell receptors could reveal signatures of past pathogen exposure. The T cell repertoires of 666 subjects were profiled by immunosequencing and related to cytomegalovirus serostatus. Besides the first cohort of around 670 subjects, a separate validation cohort made up of over a hundred different subjects was used. High-throughput TCR immunosequencing, statistical association of individual TCRs with disease status, and machine learning were combined to predict cytomegalovirus infection status. A later analysis re-examined previously published TCR beta repertoires from more than 600 donors and added high-resolution HLA genotyping to investigate patterns of TCR occurrence. Rather than drawing on any new phenotypic data, the later analysis identified candidate immune exposures from TCR beta sequences and the way those sequences occurred across donors. An earlier analysis of 450 to 750 of the donors used high-throughput TCR beta sequencing to judge whether each TCR beta V gene segment behaved as functional or pseudogenic. Donor age, sex, ethnicity and CMV serostatus were collected together with the repertoire data. Genome-wide SNP genotypes for about three fifths of the 666 donors were used in a later genetic analysis, which treated that subset as a discovery cohort. All discovery cohort repertoires had been generated on a single sequencing platform. Class I and class II HLA loci were covered by the typing at four-digit resolution. Typing coverage varied by locus: about 620-630 donors for A, B, C, DRB1 and DQB1; approximately 560 for DQA1; more than 600 for DPA1; roughly 450 for DPB1. Roughly 5 DR-DQ haplotypes were handled as single units for association and clustering, since linkage in the cohort was strong. Across 300 to 400 genotyped donors of the cohort, an average of approximately 200,000 unique TCR beta nucleotide sequences per donor were sequenced, and 15% to 20% of those sequences were non-productive.

The CDR3 covers 13 residues, taking in both the cysteine and the phenylalanine. Here the CDR3 DNA is all that survives: 39 bases in frame from base 1. Between the V and J ends, shortened by 2 bases and 3 bases respectively, the junction contains 5 bases. In the germline V gene, CDR1 corresponds to MNHNS and CDR2 to SASEGT. The receptor library was made with the immunoSEQ multiplex PCR assay. For the multiplex PCR, a mixture combining 60 forward primers for TCR Vbeta segments and 13 reverse primers for TCR Jbeta segments was used. A multiplex PCR assay on genomic DNA amplified the CDR3 region of rearranged TCR beta genes. The amplified TCR beta libraries were sequenced on the Illumina HiSeq System as 87-base-pair reads. As for the authors' bioinformatics: In a later analysis, some 80 million unique TCR beta chains were counted across the 690 or so repertoires, and approximately 11 million of these chains were shared by at least two donors. Raw reads were error-corrected and collapsed into unique sequences by a nearest-neighbor algorithm in which closely related sequences were merged to remove PCR and sequencing errors. CDR3 sequences were aligned to IMGT reference sequences to assign V, D and J gene segments. Each retained sequence needed at least a six-nucleotide match to both a V gene segment and a J gene segment. Rearrangements were called productive when the CDR3 lacked stop codons and stayed in frame with V and J; all others were non-productive. Following IMGT convention, CDR3 was defined as the stretch from the second conserved V-encoded cysteine up to the conserved J-encoded phenylalanine. Sequences without an unambiguous match to a single V gene segment were excluded from the earlier analysis of 450 to 650 of the donors. In an earlier analysis of several hundred of the donors, V segments were called functional above 56.7% productive rearrangements and were called segregating when the between-donor standard deviation exceeded 5%. To diagnose cytomegalovirus status from the catalog of TCR beta chain sequences, a statistical classification framework was built. In a later analysis, TCR nucleotide sequences were compared against IMGT/GENE-DB human TR gene sequences so that V and J genes could be assigned. Using the TCRdist pipeline, a later analysis assigned CDR3 sequences along with most-parsimonious VDJ recombination scenarios. In a later analysis, each TCR beta chain was defined by its CDR3 amino acid sequence together with its V-gene family, and reads lacking a unique V-gene family were excluded. In a later analysis, 500 to 650 highly shared, low-generation-probability nucleotide sequences were removed to address suspected cross-contamination and a sequencing artifact. A later analysis calculated a clonal expansion index for each public chain from normalized within-repertoire ranks of inferred template counts. In a later analysis, generation probabilities were computed with a VDJ recombination model fitted to out-of-frame rearrangements, and the resulting probabilities were checked against IGoR. In a later analysis, TCR-TCR, TCR-HLA and TCR-CMV co-occurrence was scored with hypergeometric tests, and a repertoire-size bias correction was applied to TCR pairs. False discovery rates were estimated in a later analysis by permuting HLA or CMV assignments 20 times. In a later analysis, co-occurring TCRs were grouped using DBSCAN, and TCRdist sequence similarity was added for clustering within HLA-allele-positive subsets. Co-occurrence clustering excluded repertoires with fewer than 30,000 or more than 120,000 public chains, plus five with anomalous nucleotide sharing. Here the immuneACCESS table is served through TCRdb, limited to in-frame sequences with V and J called. Missing clones are a known gap in these copies; in checked studies unresolved V genes cover under half, and the rest lacks a known reason. That table is the source of V, J and clone size, and D and trimming were worked out from the DNA. Within this sample are around 130,000 clones, with just over 65% of them counted one time only. The ten most abundant clones make up 1.5% of the sample.

The cohort comprised 670 or so healthy bone marrow donors. All cohort members were sampled while nominally healthy, although unrecorded immune exposures were likely present. The donor was CMV seronegative and belonged to the group of over 350 seronegative cohort members. A peripheral blood sample was collected from each donor, and TCR beta sequencing was performed on peripheral blood mononuclear cells. The Qiagen DNeasy Blood Extraction Kit was used to extract genomic DNA from the blood cell samples. The research as a whole found: Sequencing depth was assumed to be roughly uniform across donors in the presence/absence analyses, though that assumption may not hold. While some public TCRs were present in many individuals, most TCR sequences turned up only very rarely across donors. Correlated functional status among segregating V segments might be attributable to linkage disequilibrium, but an unknown experimental factor could not be ruled out. When HLA alleles, especially DR and DQ, strongly co-occurred, TCR associations were difficult to assign to individual alleles. Cytomegalovirus status was reported to be diagnosed by the classifier with high specificity and sensitivity in both the original and validation cohorts. In an earlier analysis of fewer than 700 of the donors, most TCR beta V segments appeared in productive rearrangements about 87% or about 30% of the time, broadly matching IMGT annotations. In a later genetic analysis, a missense DCLRE1C variant was associated with V-gene and J-gene trimming of TCR beta chains, and the association was replicated in an independent cohort. The study listed around 160 TCR beta chains as associated with cytomegalovirus. Because counts were too low, under 20 rarely observed V segments, including chromosome 9 orphons, were left out of the earlier analysis of about 620 of the donors. The cohort was sequenced for TCR beta chains only, and without alpha or paired-chain data the features that could be detected were limited. The only immune exposure information available for the cohort was CMV serostatus. In a later analysis, some 17,000 TCR beta sequences were associated with specific HLA alleles at a false discovery rate of 0.05. In vitro tests confirmed that a few of the cytomegalovirus-associated TCR beta chains recognize cytomegalovirus antigens. Because HLA typing was unavailable for some donors at each locus, only the typed subset was used in association tests. A cluster of highly shared sequence variants was judged likely to represent a technical artifact of the sequencing pipeline. A later analysis found that TCR association rates varied across HLA loci, with DRB1 alleles showing the most associated TCRs and HLA-C alleles the fewest. A further reported finding was that TCR beta sequences accurately predicted the HLA-A and HLA-B alleles for most subjects in the first cohort. A later analysis found that HLA-associated TCR beta chains were more clonally expanded and had lower generation probabilities than equally common non-associated chains. The authors suggested that the approach could potentially be extended to other disease states and immunological phenotypes. Compared with the roughly 670-donor mean, donors in an Asian-associated ancestry cluster had fewer N-insertions in productive TCRs, according to a later genetic analysis. Some IMGT-functional V segments, including TRBV6-2 and TRBV6-3, could not be told apart with the 87-base-pair reads, so those segments were excluded. According to a later analysis, most CMV-associated TCR beta chains appeared to be HLA-restricted, and the HLA associations seemed to be driven largely by CMV exposure. A later analysis reported that several top co-occurrence clusters appeared linked to parvovirus B19, influenza, CMV and Epstein-Barr virus.

The TCR comes from a man in his late teens or twenties in good health and CMV-seronegative. The chain is assembled from TRBV6-1 and TRBJ2-1, with no confident D gene call. The specimen sequenced was PBMCs. The bases read TGTGCCAGCAGTGAAACGGGCTACAATGAGCAGTTCTTC. Translation gives CASSETGYNEQFF.